Below are 27 T cell receptor beta chains sequenced from a single sample in a study of human CD8 memory T cell subsets. Early memory CD8+ T cells that were CCR7+ PD-1+ TIGIT+ with exhausted-like traits constituted the TPEX cells. Sequencing libraries of TCR beta were made by UMI-labeled 5' RACE. TCRdb reprocessed the 5' RACE reads and reports one entry per CDR3 protein, with no DNA. The repertoire table contains almost 9,000 distinct CDR3 sequences. The source material was CD8+ T cells from PBMCs. Source of these receptors: a human donor in good health.

The rearrangement links TRBV5-5 to TRBJ2-4; the D call of TRBD1 rests on TCRdb alone, since no DNA is present to check it. The CDR3 is 17 amino acids. Looked up from germline, CDR1 is SGHKS and CDR2 is YYEKEE (reference sequence). The CDR3 here is CASRDPGLGLAKNIQYF.

The chain carries TRBV21-1 and TRBJ2-7. TRBV21-1 is deemed a pseudogene. CDR3 length equals 14 residues. CDR3 protein: CASSEDPRSYEQYF.

The chain recombines TRBV9 with TRBJ2-2; the TCRdb D gene call, TRBD1, has no DNA to confirm it. This CDR3 is 18 amino acids long. Germline V gene sequence: CDR1 SGDLS, CDR2 YYNGEE. CDR3 amino acids: CASSVGIRASGDTGELFF.

V gene TRBV19 combines with J gene TRBJ1-1; TCRdb proposes TRBD1, but this gene call is untestable without DNA. The CDR3 consists of 14 residues. Germline values: CDR1 LNHDA, CDR2 SQIVND (reference sequence). The chain's CDR3 is CASSLGLGNTEAFF.

CDR3 region: CSAIGLAGNEQFF. This chain joins TRBV20-1 and TRBJ2-1; the TCRdb D gene call, TRBD2, has no DNA to confirm it. CDR1 and CDR2 from the germline V gene are DFQATT and SNEGSKA (reference sequence). This CDR3 contains 13 residues.

The CDR3 region is CASSDVFGWGEQFF. This rearrangement joins TRBV25-1 to TRBJ2-1; TCRdb names TRBD1, which stays unverified in the absence of DNA. This CDR3 comprises 14 residues. The V gene's germline CDR1 is MGHDK and CDR2 SYGVNS.

The rearrangement uses TRBV27 and TRBJ2-7; TCRdb selects TRBD1, and the lack of DNA leaves this call unchecked. Looked up from germline, CDR1 is MNHEY and CDR2 is SMNVEV (reference sequence). The CDR3 is 17 amino acids. CDR3: CASTPLGGGDRAYEQYF.

This rearrangement joins TRBV24-1 to TRBJ2-1; the D gene TCRdb calls, TRBD2, cannot be checked with no DNA. CDR3 length: 15 amino acids. The germline CDR1 and CDR2 sequences are KGHDR and SFDVKD. This chain's CDR3 is CATSREGPGLNEQFF.

CDR3 protein: CASSLLQEYNEQFF. The chain uses TRBV7-9 and TRBJ2-1; TCRdb selects TRBD1, and the lack of DNA leaves this call unchecked. Germline V gene data show CDR1 as SEHNR and CDR2 as FQNEAQ (reference sequence). The CDR3 extends over 14 amino acids.

The V and J genes are TRBV12-3 or TRBV12-4 and TRBJ1-4; without DNA, the TCRdb call of TRBD1 cannot be checked. CDR3 length: 17 amino acids. This chain's CDR3 is CASSFGFGGAGQEKLFF.

This clonotype is identified as medium-sized (0.01 to 0.1%) from frequency. This chain links TRBV29-1 with TRBJ2-7; as DNA is missing, the TRBD1 call by TCRdb cannot be tested. The CDR3 sequence is 13 residues long. Germline CDR1 is SQVTM and CDR2 is ANQGSEA. The CDR3: CSVGGGEAYEQYF.

CDR3 sequence: CSVTAPDSEATNTGELFF. The V call is TRBV29-1, the J call TRBJ2-2; TCRdb names TRBD1, which stays unverified in the absence of DNA. The germline CDR1 and CDR2 sequences are SQVTM and ANQGSEA. CDR3 size: 18 residues.

The rearrangement uses TRBV27 and TRBJ1-4. The CDR3 spans 16 residues. CDR1 and CDR2 (germline): MNHEY, SMNVEV (reference sequence). The CDR3 loop is CASSLSTGLLGEKLFF.

This clonotype is medium-sized (0.01 to 0.1%) by frequency. V and J are TRBV12-3 or TRBV12-4 and TRBJ1-1. This CDR3 comprises 13 residues. The chain's CDR3 is CASSLVGRSEAFF.

This clonotype registers large by frequency. V is TRBV2 and J is TRBJ2-5; TCRdb proposes TRBD1, but this gene call is untestable without DNA. Per the germline V gene, CDR1 is SNHLY and CDR2 is FYNNEI. The CDR3 is 15 residues long. The CDR3: CASSEAGRDRETQYF.

The rearrangement uses TRBV5-1 and TRBJ1-6; TCRdb selects TRBD1, and the lack of DNA leaves this call unchecked. Germline CDR1 is SGHRS and CDR2 is YFSETQ. The CDR3 is 15 amino acids. This CDR3 reads CASSVMQGGNSPLHF. Using reference TRBV5-1 and TRBJ1-6 for the parts outside the CDR3, the full variable domain is KAGVTQTPRYLIKTRGQQVTLSCSPISGHRSVSWYQQTPGQGLQFLFEYFSETQRNKGNFPGRFSGRQFSNSRSEMNVSTLELGDSALYLCASSVMQGGNSPLHFGNGTRLTVT.

This chain links TRBV7-3 with TRBJ2-2; TCRdb's D gene call, TRBD1, goes unchecked for lack of DNA. CDR1 is SGHTA, CDR2 FQGTGA, per germline. The CDR3 extends over 17 amino acids. The CDR3 reads CASSLSTGAIYTGELFF.

This chain joins TRBV6-2 or TRBV6-3 and TRBJ2-7; absent DNA, TCRdb's TRBD2 call cannot be checked. The CDR3 spans 16 residues. CDR1 is MNHEY and CDR2 is SVGEGT in the germline V gene. CDR3 amino acids: CASSVDAATLSYEQYF.

This sequence joins TRBV5-1 and TRBJ2-7; lacking DNA, the TRBD1 call made by TCRdb goes unchecked. The germline gives CDR1 SGHRS, CDR2 YFSETQ. The CDR3 extends over 13 amino acids. The CDR3 reads CASKLDSTYEQYF.

CDR3 sequence: CASSISTGNNEQFF. V and J are TRBV19 and TRBJ2-1; as DNA is missing, the TRBD1 call by TCRdb cannot be tested. This CDR3 region has 14 residues. Germline CDR1 is LNHDA and CDR2 is SQIVND (reference sequence).

The J gene is TRBJ2-1, the V gene TRBV29-1; TCRdb designates TRBD2, a call that cannot be tested without DNA. The CDR3 runs 16 residues. Per the germline V gene, CDR1 is SQVTM and CDR2 is ANQGSEA. CDR3 amino acids: CSVYELAESSYNEQFF.

The chain is built from TRBV6-2 or TRBV6-3 and TRBJ2-7; no DNA is available, so the TRBD2 call from TCRdb remains unchecked. Germline assignment: CDR1 MNHEY and CDR2 SVGEGT. CDR3 length: 15 amino acids. CDR3: CASSLTSESPYEQYF.

The rearrangement joins TRBV29-1 to TRBJ2-1. Germline CDR1 SQVTM, CDR2 ANQGSEA. CDR3 length: 13 amino acids. The CDR3 sequence is CSVENDAYNEQFF.

The genes are TRBV6-2 or TRBV6-3 and TRBJ2-3; as DNA is missing, the TRBD1 call by TCRdb cannot be tested. From germline, CDR1 is MNHEY and CDR2 SVGEGT. The CDR3 contains 17 residues. The CDR3 here is CASSYSGTGGFTDTQYF.

Frequency places this clonotype as medium-sized (0.01 to 0.1%). The V gene is TRBV5-1, the J gene TRBJ2-2. The CDR3 sequence is 11 residues long. The germline gives CDR1 SGHRS, CDR2 YFSETQ. The CDR3 loop is CASLLGGELFF.

The genes are TRBV7-9 and TRBJ2-5; TCRdb indicates TRBD2, and absent DNA this call remains unverified. The CDR3 totals 14 residues. From germline, CDR1 is SEHNR and CDR2 FQNEAQ (reference sequence). CDR3 in amino acids: CASSWGGGQETQYF.

The chain recombines TRBV6-2 or TRBV6-3 with TRBJ2-5; checking the TCRdb D call of TRBD2 is not possible without DNA. Germline CDR1 is MNHEY and CDR2 is SVGEGT. The CDR3 length is 16 residues. CDR3 in amino acids: CASSPELAGGQETQYF.